This is a list of T cell receptor beta chains from one sample in a study of blood T cell repertoires in COVID-19. Assay used: immunoSEQ multiplex PCR; TCRdb lists only in-frame clones, some missing. This table holds approximately 39,000 clones, around 96% found once. The specimen sequenced was peripheral blood. Every receptor here comes from a human donor with active COVID-19. The donor label of this sample is uncertain. The CDR3 runs from the conserved cysteine through the conserved F or W. A D gene is named only where the DNA matches it firmly. A row's size may be missing; if present it is once, few, many or a size class.

clone_size: few
v_call: TRBV6-5
d_call: NA
j_call: TRBJ2-7
cdr3_nt: TGTGCCAGCAGTTACAGGGGAGGCGAGCAGTACTTC
cdr3_aa: CASSYRGGEQYF

clone_size: NA
v_call: TRBV19
d_call: NA
j_call: TRBJ1-1
cdr3_nt: TGTGCCAGTAGGCCTGGGGGGGAGAACACTGAAGCTTTCTTT
cdr3_aa: CASRPGGENTEAFF

clone_size: NA
v_call: TRBV3-1/TRBV3-2
d_call: NA
j_call: TRBJ2-3
cdr3_nt: TGTGCCAGCAGCCAAGATAGCGGCAGAAGCACAGATACGCAGTATTTT
cdr3_aa: CASSQDSGRSTDTQYF

clone_size: NA
v_call: TRBV28
d_call: NA
j_call: TRBJ2-6
cdr3_nt: TGTGCCAGCAGTACAGGAACTGGGGCCAACGTCCTGACTTTC
cdr3_aa: CASSTGTGANVLTF

clone_size: NA
v_call: TRBV10-3
d_call: NA
j_call: TRBJ1-2
cdr3_nt: TGTGCCATCAGTGAAGGCCAGGGATATCAATATGGCTACACCTTC
cdr3_aa: CAISEGQGYQYGYTF

clone_size: NA
v_call: TRBV18
d_call: NA
j_call: TRBJ2-7
cdr3_nt: TGTGCCAGCTCCCCCCGACAGAACTACGAGCAGTACTTC
cdr3_aa: CASSPRQNYEQYF

clone_size: NA
v_call: TRBV28
d_call: TRBD1
j_call: TRBJ2-3
cdr3_nt: TGTGCCAGCAGTACCCTTGGGACAGGAAAAACAGATACGCAGTATTTT
cdr3_aa: CASSTLGTGKTDTQYF

clone_size: NA
v_call: TRBV28
d_call: TRBD1
j_call: TRBJ1-5
cdr3_nt: TGTGCCAGCAGCCGCGACAGGGGCAGGGGCAATCAGCCCCAGCATTTT
cdr3_aa: CASSRDRGRGNQPQHF

clone_size: NA
v_call: TRBV7-8
d_call: TRBD1
j_call: TRBJ2-7
cdr3_nt: TGTGCCAGCAGCCCGGGGACAGGGGGCTTCGGGCAGTACTTC
cdr3_aa: CASSPGTGGFGQYF

clone_size: NA
v_call: TRBV3-1/TRBV3-2
d_call: TRBD2
j_call: TRBJ2-7
cdr3_nt: TGTGCCAGCAGCCAACGGCCCAGCGGGAGGGCCGACGAGCAGTACTTC
cdr3_aa: CASSQRPSGRADEQYF

clone_size: NA
v_call: TRBV5-1
d_call: TRBD2
j_call: TRBJ2-7
cdr3_nt: TGCGCCAGCAGCTTGGGGGCTAGCGGGAGGGGAGAGCAGTACTTC
cdr3_aa: CASSLGASGRGEQYF

clone_size: once
v_call: TRBV19
d_call: NA
j_call: TRBJ1-1
cdr3_nt: TGTGCCAGTAGCCCCTCGGGGGTGGGCGGGGGCGAAGGAGCTTTCTTT
cdr3_aa: CASSPSGVGGGEGAFF

clone_size: NA
v_call: TRBV9
d_call: TRBD1
j_call: TRBJ1-2
cdr3_nt: TGTGCCAGCAGCAGAGGACAGGACTTCAGCGGGGGCTACACCTTC
cdr3_aa: CASSRGQDFSGGYTF

clone_size: NA
v_call: TRBV12-3/TRBV12-4
d_call: TRBD2
j_call: TRBJ2-3
cdr3_nt: TGTGCAGCTAAGCGGGAGTTAGCAGATACGCAGTATTTT
cdr3_aa: CAAKRELADTQYF

clone_size: NA
v_call: TRBV5-8
d_call: TRBD1
j_call: TRBJ1-6
cdr3_nt: TGTGCCAGCAGTCCGGGACAGGGGAATTCACCCCTCCACTTT
cdr3_aa: CASSPGQGNSPLHF

clone_size: once
v_call: TRBV6-5
d_call: NA
j_call: TRBJ2-2
cdr3_nt: TGTGCCAGCATCTACAGGGCAGGCACCGGGGAGCTGTTTTTT
cdr3_aa: CASIYRAGTGELFF

clone_size: NA
v_call: TRBV4-1
d_call: NA
j_call: TRBJ1-2
cdr3_nt: TGCGCCAGCAGCAGCCAAGATACGGGGGGAGAGTTCGGCTACACCTTC
cdr3_aa: CASSSQDTGGEFGYTF

clone_size: NA
v_call: TRBV18
d_call: NA
j_call: TRBJ2-1
cdr3_nt: TGTGCCAGCTCAGCCGGGACTGGGGGATTCCGGGAGCAGTTCTTC
cdr3_aa: CASSAGTGGFREQFF

clone_size: NA
v_call: TRBV11-3
d_call: TRBD2
j_call: TRBJ2-5
cdr3_nt: TGTGCCAGCAGCACCCGACTAGCGGGGGCTCAAGAGACCCAGTACTTC
cdr3_aa: CASSTRLAGAQETQYF

clone_size: NA
v_call: TRBV5-1
d_call: TRBD1
j_call: TRBJ2-1
cdr3_nt: TGCGCCAGCAGTCCGGGACAGGCATACAATGAGCAGTTCTTC
cdr3_aa: CASSPGQAYNEQFF

clone_size: NA
v_call: TRBV5-4
d_call: TRBD2
j_call: TRBJ2-1
cdr3_nt: TGTGCCAGCAGCGCGGGAGACAATGAGCAGTTCTTC
cdr3_aa: CASSAGDNEQFF

clone_size: NA
v_call: TRBV7-2
d_call: TRBD2
j_call: TRBJ2-7
cdr3_nt: TGTGCCAGCAGCCAGCGGGGGGCCTACGAGCAGTACTTC
cdr3_aa: CASSQRGAYEQYF

clone_size: NA
v_call: TRBV19
d_call: NA
j_call: TRBJ1-2
cdr3_nt: TGTGCCAGTAGTATTAACGGCCCCGGGGGTGGCTACACCTTC
cdr3_aa: CASSINGPGGGYTF

clone_size: NA
v_call: TRBV21-1
d_call: NA
j_call: TRBJ2-7
cdr3_nt: TGTGCCAGCACTTCTGGGGAGGCCCATTCCTGCTACGAGCAGTACTTC
cdr3_aa: CASTSGEAHSCYEQYF

clone_size: NA
v_call: TRBV19
d_call: TRBD2
j_call: TRBJ2-7
cdr3_nt: TGTGCCAGTAGCCTCCCGGGGGGATCACGGTACGAGCAGTACTTC
cdr3_aa: CASSLPGGSRYEQYF

clone_size: NA
v_call: TRBV5-4
d_call: NA
j_call: TRBJ1-3
cdr3_nt: TGTGCCAGCAGCTTGTTTCGGGATCTGACTGATTTCCGAAGAAACACCATATATTTT
cdr3_aa: CASSLFRDLTDFRRNTIYF

clone_size: NA
v_call: TRBV19
d_call: NA
j_call: TRBJ1-4
cdr3_nt: TGTGCCAGTAGTTCGGGAAGATCTGGTGAAAAACTGTTTTTT
cdr3_aa: CASSSGRSGEKLFF

clone_size: NA
v_call: TRBV4-1
d_call: TRBD1
j_call: TRBJ2-7
cdr3_nt: TGCGCCAGCAGCCAACCCGGGACAGGGTCGGGGCAGTACTTC
cdr3_aa: CASSQPGTGSGQYF

clone_size: once
v_call: TRBV2
d_call: TRBD1
j_call: TRBJ2-2
cdr3_nt: TGTGCCAGCAGAGCGGGGACAGGGGTTACCGGGGAGCTGTTTTTT
cdr3_aa: CASRAGTGVTGELFF

clone_size: NA
v_call: TRBV15
d_call: NA
j_call: TRBJ1-2
cdr3_nt: TGTGCCACCAGCAGAGTCGGGGGGTATGGCTACACCTTC
cdr3_aa: CATSRVGGYGYTF

clone_size: few
v_call: TRBV9
d_call: TRBD1
j_call: TRBJ1-2
cdr3_nt: TGTGCCAGCAGCGTGACAGGGTCGGGCTATGGCTACACCTTC
cdr3_aa: CASSVTGSGYGYTF

clone_size: NA
v_call: TRBV5-5
d_call: NA
j_call: TRBJ1-5
cdr3_nt: TGTGCCAGCAGCTTGGTAGGGGGCAATCAGCCCCAGCATTTT
cdr3_aa: CASSLVGGNQPQHF

clone_size: NA
v_call: TRBV9
d_call: TRBD2
j_call: TRBJ2-5
cdr3_nt: TGTGCCAGCAGCCAAAGGGGACTAGCGGAGCCCTTCCAAGAGACCCAGTACTTC
cdr3_aa: CASSQRGLAEPFQETQYF

clone_size: NA
v_call: TRBV6-2/TRBV6-3
d_call: TRBD1
j_call: TRBJ1-5
cdr3_nt: TGTGCCAGCAGTTCCCGAAAGGGACAGGGGGCGAGCAATCAGCCCCAGCATTTT
cdr3_aa: CASSSRKGQGASNQPQHF

clone_size: NA
v_call: TRBV5-1
d_call: TRBD1
j_call: TRBJ2-3
cdr3_nt: TGCGCCAGCAGCTCCGACAGGGCATCCGATACGCAGTATTTT
cdr3_aa: CASSSDRASDTQYF

clone_size: NA
v_call: TRBV10-2
d_call: NA
j_call: TRBJ1-6
cdr3_nt: TGCGCCAGCACCCAGGCGGCGGGAAATTCACCCCTCCACTTT
cdr3_aa: CASTQAAGNSPLHF

clone_size: NA
v_call: TRBV2
d_call: NA
j_call: TRBJ1-3
cdr3_nt: TGTGCCAGCAGTGAGGGCAGGGGAAACACCATATATTTT
cdr3_aa: CASSEGRGNTIYF

clone_size: NA
v_call: TRBV27
d_call: TRBD2
j_call: TRBJ2-3
cdr3_nt: TGTGCCAGCAGTCAAGGGACTAGTAGAACAGATACGCAGTATTTT
cdr3_aa: CASSQGTSRTDTQYF

clone_size: NA
v_call: TRBV7-9
d_call: NA
j_call: TRBJ2-2
cdr3_nt: TGTGCCAGCAGCCAAGGGCTTTGGACAGTAGCCGGGGAGCTGTTTTTT
cdr3_aa: CASSQGLWTVAGELFF

clone_size: medium-sized
v_call: TRBV6-5
d_call: TRBD2
j_call: TRBJ2-1
cdr3_nt: TGTGCCAGCAGTTACTCGATAGCGGGGGCGAACAATGAGCAGTTCTTC
cdr3_aa: CASSYSIAGANNEQFF

clone_size: few
v_call: TRBV7-8
d_call: NA
j_call: TRBJ1-5
cdr3_nt: TGTGCCAGCAGCTTAGGTCGGGATCAGCCCCAGCATTTT
cdr3_aa: CASSLGRDQPQHF

clone_size: NA
v_call: TRBV5-1
d_call: NA
j_call: TRBJ1-1
cdr3_nt: TGCGCCAGCAGCTTGGCGCAGGGCACTGAAGCTTTCTTT
cdr3_aa: CASSLAQGTEAFF

clone_size: once
v_call: TRBV7-2
d_call: NA
j_call: TRBJ2-5
cdr3_nt: TGTGCCAGCAGCTTGCGGAGGGTCCAAGAGACCCAGTACTTC
cdr3_aa: CASSLRRVQETQYF

clone_size: NA
v_call: TRBV6-2/TRBV6-3
d_call: NA
j_call: TRBJ2-5
cdr3_nt: TGTGCCAGCAGCCGCGCAGGGTACCAAGAGACCCAGTACTTC
cdr3_aa: CASSRAGYQETQYF

clone_size: NA
v_call: TRBV2
d_call: TRBD1
j_call: TRBJ2-7
cdr3_nt: TGTGCCAGCAGTGAAACACAGACAGGGGTCCCTCTTTACGAGCAGTACTTC
cdr3_aa: CASSETQTGVPLYEQYF

clone_size: NA
v_call: TRBV4-1
d_call: TRBD2
j_call: TRBJ2-7
cdr3_nt: TGCGCCAGCAGCCAGAGTCGCCCCGGGACTAGGCGTTACGAGCAGTACTTC
cdr3_aa: CASSQSRPGTRRYEQYF

clone_size: NA
v_call: TRBV12-3/TRBV12-4
d_call: NA
j_call: TRBJ1-2
cdr3_nt: TGTGCCAGCAGTTCCGGGACATTTGGCTACACCTTC
cdr3_aa: CASSSGTFGYTF

clone_size: NA
v_call: TRBV6-2/TRBV6-3
d_call: TRBD2
j_call: TRBJ2-1
cdr3_nt: TGTGCCAGCAGTTATCTAGCGGGAGGCCCCCTAGGCAATGAGCAGTTCTTC
cdr3_aa: CASSYLAGGPLGNEQFF

clone_size: NA
v_call: TRBV7-2
d_call: TRBD1
j_call: TRBJ1-2
cdr3_nt: TGTGCCAGCAGCGCTCCCCGGGACAGTCATGGCTACACCTTC
cdr3_aa: CASSAPRDSHGYTF